These 4 T cell receptor beta chains were sequenced from one sample in a study of blood T cell repertoires in COVID-19. The table came from immunoSEQ multiplex PCR; TCRdb's copy has only in-frame clones and leaves some out. The table lists 25,000 to 30,000 clones, more than 75% of them singletons. The sequencing sample was made of peripheral blood. Every receptor here comes from a human donor in a cohort sampled during active COVID-19. The donor label of this sample is uncertain.

This clone showed up just once. This chain joins TRBV7-2 and TRBJ2-5; TRBD1 matches at 7 bases. This CDR3 contains 14 residues. Germline assignment: CDR1 SGHTA and CDR2 FQGNSA. Trimming removed 8 bases from V and 1 base from J; junction bases left unmatched: 7. The CDR3 region is CASGTGAVQETQYF. The CDR3 region has the DNA TGTGCCAGCGGAACAGGGGCAGTCCAAGAGACCCAGTACTTC.

This rearrangement joins TRBV9 to TRBJ2-7; D perhaps matches TRBD1 (6 bases). The germline CDR1 and CDR2 sequences are SGDLS and YYNGEE. This CDR3 is built from 17 residues. Trimming pared 4 bases from V and 2 bases from J, leaving 22 bases between. The CDR3 region is CASSPRAGAATTYEQYF. The CDR3 DNA reads as TGTGCCAGCAGCCCGAGAGCAGGGGCCGCGACCACCTACGAGCAGTACTTC. Using reference TRBV9 and TRBJ2-7 for the parts outside the CDR3, the full variable domain is DSGVTQTPKHLITATGQRVTLRCSPRSGDLSVYWYQQSLDQGLQFLIQYYNGEERAKGNILERFSAQQFPDLHSELNLSSLELGDSALYFCASSPRAGAATTYEQYFGPGTRLTVT.

In its sample, this clone was seen a few times. This rearrangement joins TRBV29-1 to TRBJ2-3, with TRBD2 as a possible D gene (6 bases). Trimming removed 3 bases at V and 4 bases at J, with 11 bases between. This CDR3 has 13 residues. Germline V gene data show CDR1 as SQVTM and CDR2 as ANQGSEA. The CDR3 coding sequence is TGCAGCGTTGAGGAGGGGACGGCAGATACGCAGTATTTT. Translation gives CSVEEGTADTQYF.

The V call is TRBV7-8, the J call TRBJ2-2; 11 positions match TRBD1. Germline-derived CDR1 and CDR2 are SGHVS and FQNEAQ. V lost 11 bases, J lost 5 bases, and 13 bases stayed unmatched. The CDR3 has 16 residues. CDR3 region: CASSFRDRGRTGELFF. The CDR3 DNA reads TGTGCCTCTTCTTTCCGGGACAGGGGGAGGACCGGGGAGCTGTTTTTT.